Listed below are T cell receptor beta chains from one sample, sequenced in a study of cytomegalovirus exposure and HLA in healthy donors. Method: immunoSEQ multiplex PCR; TCRdb's copy keeps in-frame clones and lacks some. The sample holds roughly 110,000 clones; around three quarters are singletons and the top ten take roughly 4.2%. The specimen sequenced was PBMCs. These receptors were taken from a male donor in good health and CMV-seronegative. Each CDR3 is given with its conserved first and last residue. A D gene is named only where the DNA matches it firmly. Clone size is stated in some rows and not others, as once, few, many or a class when expanded.

d_gene: -; v_gene: TRBV1; j_gene: TRBJ1-2; abundance: -; CDR3aa: CTSSQGGYYGYTF; CDR3nt: TGCACCAGCAGCCAAGGCGGATACTATGGCTACACCTTC
d_gene: TRBD2; v_gene: TRBV18; j_gene: TRBJ2-1; abundance: -; CDR3aa: CASSPGLAVGNEQFF; CDR3nt: TGTGCCAGCTCACCTGGGCTAGCGGTCGGCAATGAGCAGTTCTTC
d_gene: -; v_gene: TRBV5-1; j_gene: TRBJ2-5; abundance: -; CDR3aa: CASSLGDATTQYF; CDR3nt: TGCGCCAGCAGCTTAGGAGATGCGACGACCCAGTACTTC
d_gene: -; v_gene: TRBV30; j_gene: TRBJ2-7; abundance: -; CDR3aa: CASTQGGEQYF; CDR3nt: TGTGCCTCCACGCAGGGGGGTGAGCAGTACTTC
d_gene: TRBD2; v_gene: TRBV12-5; j_gene: TRBJ2-1; abundance: -; CDR3aa: CASGLEGLATNEQFF; CDR3nt: TGTGCTAGTGGCCTTGAGGGACTAGCGACCAATGAGCAGTTCTTC
d_gene: -; v_gene: TRBV4-2; j_gene: TRBJ2-1; abundance: -; CDR3aa: CASSPGPTGEQFF; CDR3nt: TGTGCCAGCAGCCCAGGTCCAACGGGGGAGCAGTTCTTC
d_gene: -; v_gene: TRBV27; j_gene: TRBJ2-5; abundance: once; CDR3aa: CASSLDTEPQETQYF; CDR3nt: TGTGCCAGCAGTTTAGACACGGAACCCCAAGAGACCCAGTACTTC
d_gene: -; v_gene: TRBV15; j_gene: TRBJ1-5; abundance: -; CDR3aa: CATIQGTWPQHF; CDR3nt: TGTGCCACCATCCAGGGGACGTGGCCCCAGCATTTT
d_gene: -; v_gene: TRBV29-1; j_gene: TRBJ2-1; abundance: -; CDR3aa: CSVDGGSEQFF; CDR3nt: TGCAGCGTTGACGGGGGAAGTGAGCAGTTCTTC
d_gene: -; v_gene: TRBV2; j_gene: TRBJ1-2; abundance: -; CDR3aa: CASSDLPVFGYTF; CDR3nt: TGTGCCAGCAGTGATTTACCGGTTTTCGGCTACACCTTC
d_gene: TRBD2; v_gene: TRBV15; j_gene: TRBJ2-7; abundance: -; CDR3aa: CATSDRLADEQYF; CDR3nt: TGTGCCACCAGCGATCGACTAGCGGACGAGCAGTACTTC
d_gene: TRBD1; v_gene: TRBV7-9; j_gene: TRBJ1-5; abundance: -; CDR3aa: CASSSSGTGGPPQHF; CDR3nt: TGTGCCAGCAGCTCGTCCGGGACAGGGGGACCGCCCCAGCATTTT
d_gene: -; v_gene: TRBV21-1; j_gene: TRBJ2-2; abundance: -; CDR3aa: CASSMKTGQTGTANTGELFF; CDR3nt: TGTGCCAGCAGCATGAAGACGGGACAGACCGGGACTGCGAACACCGGGGAGCTGTTTTTT